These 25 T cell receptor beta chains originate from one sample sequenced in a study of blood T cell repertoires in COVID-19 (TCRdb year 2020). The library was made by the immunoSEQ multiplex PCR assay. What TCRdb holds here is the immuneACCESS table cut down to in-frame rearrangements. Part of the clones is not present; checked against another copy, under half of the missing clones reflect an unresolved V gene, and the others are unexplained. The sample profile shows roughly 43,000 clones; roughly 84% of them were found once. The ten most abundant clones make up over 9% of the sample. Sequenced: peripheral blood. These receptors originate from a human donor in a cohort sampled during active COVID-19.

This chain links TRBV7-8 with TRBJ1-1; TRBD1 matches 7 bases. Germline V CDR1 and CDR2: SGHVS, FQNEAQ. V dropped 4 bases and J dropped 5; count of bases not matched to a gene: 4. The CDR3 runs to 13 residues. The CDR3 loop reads CASSSTGRTEAFF. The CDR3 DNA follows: TGTGCCAGCAGCTCGACAGGGCGGACTGAAGCTTTCTTT.

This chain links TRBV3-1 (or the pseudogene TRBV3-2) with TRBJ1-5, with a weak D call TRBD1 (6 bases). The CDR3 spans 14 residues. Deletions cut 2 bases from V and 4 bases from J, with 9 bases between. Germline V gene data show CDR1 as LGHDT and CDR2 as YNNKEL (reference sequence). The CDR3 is CASSQRGGNQPQHF. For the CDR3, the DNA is TGTGCCAGCAGCCAAAGGGGGGGTAATCAGCCCCAGCATTTT.

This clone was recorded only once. The CDR3 DNA follows: TGTGCCAGCAGCTTAGGGCAGTGGGAAAAACTGTTTTTT. Its translation: CASSLGQWEKLFF. This chain joins TRBV7-9 and TRBJ1-4, with D unclear. CDR3 length: 13 amino acids. Looked up from germline, CDR1 is SEHNR and CDR2 is FQNEAQ (reference sequence). V was trimmed by 1 base and J by 8 bases, leaving 8 bases between them. The full variable domain, in which reference TRBV7-9 and TRBJ1-4 provide the parts outside the CDR3, is DTGVSQNPRHKITKRGQNVTFRCDPISEHNRLYWYRQTLGQGPEFLTYFQNEAQLEKSRLLSDRFSAERPKGSFSTLEIQRTEQGDSAMYLCASSLGQWEKLFFGSGTQLSVL.

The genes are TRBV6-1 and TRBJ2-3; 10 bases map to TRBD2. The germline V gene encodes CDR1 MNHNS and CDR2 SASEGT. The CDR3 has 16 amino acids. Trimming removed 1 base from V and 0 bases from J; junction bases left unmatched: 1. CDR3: CASSEVSGGSTDTQYF. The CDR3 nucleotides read TGTGCCAGCAGTGAAGTTAGCGGGGGGAGCACAGATACGCAGTATTTT.

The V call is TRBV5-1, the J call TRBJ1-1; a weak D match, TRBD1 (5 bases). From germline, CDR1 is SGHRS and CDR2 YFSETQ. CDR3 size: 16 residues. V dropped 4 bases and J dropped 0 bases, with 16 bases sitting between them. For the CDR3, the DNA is TGCGCCAGCAGCGCCCGTGTCGGGGGAGTGAACACTGAAGCTTTCTTT. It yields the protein CASSARVGGVNTEAFF.

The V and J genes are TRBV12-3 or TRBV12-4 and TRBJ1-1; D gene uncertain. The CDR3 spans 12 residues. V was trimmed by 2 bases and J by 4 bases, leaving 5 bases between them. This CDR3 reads CASSLTVTEAFF. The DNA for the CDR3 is TGTGCCAGCAGTTTAACGGTCACTGAAGCTTTCTTT.

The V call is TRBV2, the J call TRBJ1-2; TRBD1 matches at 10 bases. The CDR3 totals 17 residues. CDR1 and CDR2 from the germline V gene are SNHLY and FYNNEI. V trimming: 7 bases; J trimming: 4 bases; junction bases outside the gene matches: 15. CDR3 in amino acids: CASIGVGTGDRSYGYTF. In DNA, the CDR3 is TGTGCCAGCATAGGCGTGGGGACAGGGGATAGAAGCTATGGCTACACCTTC.

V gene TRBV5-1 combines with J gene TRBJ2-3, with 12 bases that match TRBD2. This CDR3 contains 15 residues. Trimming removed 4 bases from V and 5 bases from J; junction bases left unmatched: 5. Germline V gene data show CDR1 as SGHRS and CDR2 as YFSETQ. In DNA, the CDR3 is TGCGCCAGCAGCCTCCCTAGCGGGGGGGTAGATACGCAGTATTTT. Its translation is CASSLPSGGVDTQYF. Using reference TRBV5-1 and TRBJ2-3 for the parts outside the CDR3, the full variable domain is KAGVTQTPRYLIKTRGQQVTLSCSPISGHRSVSWYQQTPGQGLQFLFEYFSETQRNKGNFPGRFSGRQFSNSRSEMNVSTLELGDSALYLCASSLPSGGVDTQYFGPGTRLTVL.

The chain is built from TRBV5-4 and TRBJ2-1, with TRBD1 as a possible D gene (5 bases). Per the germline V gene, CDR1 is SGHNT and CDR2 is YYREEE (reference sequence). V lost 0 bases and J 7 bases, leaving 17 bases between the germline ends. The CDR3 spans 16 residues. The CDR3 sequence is CASSLGSKNKGNEQFF. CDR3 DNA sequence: TGTGCCAGCAGCTTGGGTTCCAAAAATAAGGGGAATGAGCAGTTCTTC.

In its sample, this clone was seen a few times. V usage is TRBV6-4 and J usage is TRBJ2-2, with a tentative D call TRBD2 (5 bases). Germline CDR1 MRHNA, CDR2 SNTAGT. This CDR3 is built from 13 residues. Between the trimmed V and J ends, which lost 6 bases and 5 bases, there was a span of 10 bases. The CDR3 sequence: CASSAGMTGELFF. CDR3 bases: TGTGCCAGCAGCGCCGGGATGACCGGGGAGCTGTTTTTT.

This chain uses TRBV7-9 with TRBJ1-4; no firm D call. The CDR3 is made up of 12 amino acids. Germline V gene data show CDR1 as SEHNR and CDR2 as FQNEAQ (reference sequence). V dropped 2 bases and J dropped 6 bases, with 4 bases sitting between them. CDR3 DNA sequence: TGTGCCAGCAGCTTACGAGATGAAAAACTGTTTTTT. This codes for CASSLRDEKLFF.

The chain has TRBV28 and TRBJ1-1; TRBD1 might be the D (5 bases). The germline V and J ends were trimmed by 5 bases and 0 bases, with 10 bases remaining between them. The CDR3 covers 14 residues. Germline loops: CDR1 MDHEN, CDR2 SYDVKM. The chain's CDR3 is CASSTGRMNTEAFF. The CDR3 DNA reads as TGTGCCAGCAGTACAGGACGGATGAACACTGAAGCTTTCTTT.

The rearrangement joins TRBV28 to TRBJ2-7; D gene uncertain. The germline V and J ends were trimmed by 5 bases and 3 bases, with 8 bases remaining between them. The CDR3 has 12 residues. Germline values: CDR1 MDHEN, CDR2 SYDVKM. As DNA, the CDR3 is TGTGCCAGCAGTCGACCAGGCTACGAGCAGTACTTC. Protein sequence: CASSRPGYEQYF.

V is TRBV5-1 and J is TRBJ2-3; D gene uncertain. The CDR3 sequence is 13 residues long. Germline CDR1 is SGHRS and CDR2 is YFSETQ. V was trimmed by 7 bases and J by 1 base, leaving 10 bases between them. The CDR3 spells CASEFGGTDTQYF. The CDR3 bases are TGCGCCAGCGAGTTCGGAGGCACAGATACGCAGTATTTT.

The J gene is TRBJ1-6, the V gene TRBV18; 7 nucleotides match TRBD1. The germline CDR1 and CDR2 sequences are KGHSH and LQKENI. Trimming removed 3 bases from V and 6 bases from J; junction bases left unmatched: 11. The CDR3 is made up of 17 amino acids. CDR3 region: CASSPRTWDSRNSPLHF. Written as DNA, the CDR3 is TGTGCCAGCTCACCGCGTACTTGGGACAGTCGTAATTCACCCCTCCACTTT.

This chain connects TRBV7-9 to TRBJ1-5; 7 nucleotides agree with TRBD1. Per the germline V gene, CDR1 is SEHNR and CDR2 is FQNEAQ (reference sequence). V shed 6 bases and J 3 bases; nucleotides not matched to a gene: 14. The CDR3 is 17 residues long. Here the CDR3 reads CASSPWRGTAINQPQHF. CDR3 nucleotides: TGTGCCAGCAGTCCCTGGAGGGGGACAGCCATCAATCAGCCCCAGCATTTT.

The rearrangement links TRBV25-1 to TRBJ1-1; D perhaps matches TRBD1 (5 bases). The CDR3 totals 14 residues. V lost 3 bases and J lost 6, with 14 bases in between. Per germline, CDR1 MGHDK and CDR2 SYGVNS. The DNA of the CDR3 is TGTGCCAGCAGTGATCCCTGGGGAGGGGCTGAAGCTTTCTTT. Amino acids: CASSDPWGGAEAFF.

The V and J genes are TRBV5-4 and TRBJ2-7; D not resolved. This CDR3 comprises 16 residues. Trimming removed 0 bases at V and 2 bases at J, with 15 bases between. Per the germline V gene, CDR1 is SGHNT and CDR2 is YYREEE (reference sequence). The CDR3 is CASSLVRVDGTYEQYF. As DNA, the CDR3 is TGTGCCAGCAGCTTGGTACGGGTCGACGGTACCTACGAGCAGTACTTC. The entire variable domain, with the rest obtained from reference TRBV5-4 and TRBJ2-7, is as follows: ETGVTQSPTHLIKTRGQQVTLRCSSQSGHNTVSWYQQALGQGPQFIFQYYREEENGRGNFPPRFSGLQFPNYSSELNVNALELDDSALYLCASSLVRVDGTYEQYFGPGTRLTVT.

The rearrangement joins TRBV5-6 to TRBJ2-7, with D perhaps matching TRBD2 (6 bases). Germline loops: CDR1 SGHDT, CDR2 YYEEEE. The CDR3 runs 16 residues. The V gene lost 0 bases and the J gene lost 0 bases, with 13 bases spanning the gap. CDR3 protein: CASSLALGGASYEQYF. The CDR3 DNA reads TGTGCCAGCAGCTTGGCCCTCGGGGGTGCCTCCTACGAGCAGTACTTC. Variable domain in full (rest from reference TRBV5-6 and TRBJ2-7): DAGVTQSPTHLIKTRGQQVTLRCSPKSGHDTVSWYQQALGQGPQFIFQYYEEEERQRGNFPDRFSGHQFPNYSSELNVNALLLGDSALYLCASSLALGGASYEQYFGPGTRLTVT.

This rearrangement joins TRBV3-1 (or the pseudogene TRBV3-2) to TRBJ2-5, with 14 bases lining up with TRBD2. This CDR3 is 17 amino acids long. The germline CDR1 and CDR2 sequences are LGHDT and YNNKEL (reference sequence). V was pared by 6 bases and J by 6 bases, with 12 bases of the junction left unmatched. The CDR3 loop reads CASRPPTSGGAGKTQYF. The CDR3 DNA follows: TGTGCCAGCAGACCCCCGACTAGCGGGGGGGCCGGGAAGACCCAGTACTTC.

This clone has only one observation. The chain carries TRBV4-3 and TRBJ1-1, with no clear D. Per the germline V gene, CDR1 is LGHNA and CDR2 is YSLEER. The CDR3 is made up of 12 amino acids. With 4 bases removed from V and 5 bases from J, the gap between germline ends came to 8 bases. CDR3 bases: TGCGCCAGCAGCCGCGGGTGGACTGAAGCTTTCTTT. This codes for CASSRGWTEAFF.

The CDR3 spells CASSVRDRGNTEAFF. The DNA for the CDR3 is TGTGCCAGCAGCGTTCGGGACAGGGGGAACACTGAAGCTTTCTTT. The gene calls are TRBV9 and TRBJ1-1; TRBD1 matches at 10 bases. The trim removed 2 bases at V and 1 base at J, leaving 2 bases unmatched. This CDR3 is 15 amino acids long. Germline CDR1 is SGDLS and CDR2 is YYNGEE.

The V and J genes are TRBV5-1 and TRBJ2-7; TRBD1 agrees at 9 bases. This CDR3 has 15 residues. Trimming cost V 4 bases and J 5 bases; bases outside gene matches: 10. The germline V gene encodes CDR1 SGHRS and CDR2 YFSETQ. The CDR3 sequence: CASSLRGGQGNEQYF. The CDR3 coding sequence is TGCGCCAGCAGCCTCAGAGGGGGACAGGGCAACGAGCAGTACTTC.

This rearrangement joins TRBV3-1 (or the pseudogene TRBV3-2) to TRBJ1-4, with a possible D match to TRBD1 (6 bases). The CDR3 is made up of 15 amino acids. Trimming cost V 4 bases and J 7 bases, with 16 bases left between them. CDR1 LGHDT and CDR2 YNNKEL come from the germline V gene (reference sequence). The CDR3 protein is CASSPPTGGREKLFF. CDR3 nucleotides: TGTGCCAGCAGCCCGCCTACGGGGGGGCGTGAAAAACTGTTTTTT.

The DNA for the CDR3 is TGTGCCATCAACCCTGGACAGAGCTCCTACAATGAGCAGTTCTTC. Residues: CAINPGQSSYNEQFF. The chain joins TRBV10-3 to TRBJ2-1; D possibly corresponds to TRBD1 (6 bases). CDR3 length equals 15 residues. V was trimmed by 7 bases and J by 0 bases, leaving 13 bases between them. Per the germline V gene, CDR1 is ENHRY and CDR2 is SYGVKD.